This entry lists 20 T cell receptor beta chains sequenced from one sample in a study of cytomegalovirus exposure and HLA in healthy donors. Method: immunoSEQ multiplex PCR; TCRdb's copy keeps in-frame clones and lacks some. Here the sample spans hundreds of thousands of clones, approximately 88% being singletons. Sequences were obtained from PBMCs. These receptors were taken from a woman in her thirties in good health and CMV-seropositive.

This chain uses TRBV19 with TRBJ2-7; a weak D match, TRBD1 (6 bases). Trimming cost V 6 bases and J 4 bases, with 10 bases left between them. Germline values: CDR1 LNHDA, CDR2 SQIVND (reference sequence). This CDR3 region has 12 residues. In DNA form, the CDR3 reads TGTGCCAGTAGGGGTACAGGGTACGAGCAGTACTTC. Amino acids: CASRGTGYEQYF.

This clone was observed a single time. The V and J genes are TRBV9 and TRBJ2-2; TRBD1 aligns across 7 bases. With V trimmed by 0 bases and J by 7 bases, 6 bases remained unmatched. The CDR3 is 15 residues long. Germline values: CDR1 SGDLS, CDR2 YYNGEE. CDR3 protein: CASSVGGQDNGELFF. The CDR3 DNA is TGTGCCAGCAGCGTAGGCGGACAGGACAACGGGGAGCTGTTTTTT.

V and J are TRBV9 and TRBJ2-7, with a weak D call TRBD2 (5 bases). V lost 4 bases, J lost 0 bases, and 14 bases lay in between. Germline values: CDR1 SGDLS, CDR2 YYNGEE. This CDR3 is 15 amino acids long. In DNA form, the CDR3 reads TGTGCCAGCAGCCCCCGGGGAATGAGCTCCTACGAGCAGTACTTC. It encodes CASSPRGMSSYEQYF.

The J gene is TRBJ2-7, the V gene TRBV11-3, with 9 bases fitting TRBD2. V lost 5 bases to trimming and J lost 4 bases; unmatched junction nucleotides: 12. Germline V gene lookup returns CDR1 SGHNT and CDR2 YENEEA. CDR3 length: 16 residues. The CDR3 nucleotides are TGTGCCAGCAGCCGGGGGACTAGCCGGGCTCTGTACGAGCAGTACTTC. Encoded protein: CASSRGTSRALYEQYF. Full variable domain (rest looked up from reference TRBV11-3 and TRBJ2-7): EAGVVQSPRYKIIEKKQPVAFWCNPISGHNTLYWYLQNLGQGPELLIRYENEEAVDDSQLPKDRFSAERLKGVDSTLKIQPAELGDSAVYLCASSRGTSRALYEQYFGPGTRLTVT.

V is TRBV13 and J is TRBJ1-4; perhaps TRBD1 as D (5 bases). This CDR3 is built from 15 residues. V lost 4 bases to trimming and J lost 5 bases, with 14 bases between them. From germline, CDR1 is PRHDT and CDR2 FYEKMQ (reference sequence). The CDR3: CASSSRVLFNEKLFF. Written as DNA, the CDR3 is TGTGCCAGCAGCTCCAGGGTATTGTTCAATGAAAAACTGTTTTTT.

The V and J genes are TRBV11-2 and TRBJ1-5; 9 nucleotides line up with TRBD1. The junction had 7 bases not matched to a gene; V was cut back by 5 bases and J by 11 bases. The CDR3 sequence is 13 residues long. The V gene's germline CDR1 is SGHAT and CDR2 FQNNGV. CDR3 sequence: CASSVGRQGAQHF. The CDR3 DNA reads TGTGCCAGCAGCGTGGGTCGACAGGGGGCCCAGCATTTT.

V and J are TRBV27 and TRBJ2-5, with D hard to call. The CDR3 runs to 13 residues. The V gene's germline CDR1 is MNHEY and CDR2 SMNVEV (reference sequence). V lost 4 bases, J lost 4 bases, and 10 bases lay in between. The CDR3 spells CASSYKWGETQYF. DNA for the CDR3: TGTGCCAGCAGTTATAAGTGGGGAGAGACCCAGTACTTC.

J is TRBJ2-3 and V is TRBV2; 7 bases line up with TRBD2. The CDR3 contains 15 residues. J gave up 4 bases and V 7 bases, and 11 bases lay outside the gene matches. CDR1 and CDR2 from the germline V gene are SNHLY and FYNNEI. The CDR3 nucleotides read TGTGCCAGCAATCCTTCGGGGGGTGGAGCAGATACGCAGTATTTT. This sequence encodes CASNPSGGGADTQYF. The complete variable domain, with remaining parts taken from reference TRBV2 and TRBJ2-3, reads EPEVTQTPSHQVTQMGQEVILRCVPISNHLYFYWYRQILGQKVEFLVSFYNNEISEKSEIFDDQFSVERPDGSNFTLKIRSTKLEDSAMYFCASNPSGGGADTQYFGPGTRLTVL.

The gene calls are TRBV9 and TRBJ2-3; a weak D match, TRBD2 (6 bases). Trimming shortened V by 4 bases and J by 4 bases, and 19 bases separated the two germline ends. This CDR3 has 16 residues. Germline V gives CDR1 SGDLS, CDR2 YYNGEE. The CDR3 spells CASSPRVDGRADTQYF. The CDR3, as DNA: TGTGCCAGCAGCCCCCGCGTTGACGGGAGAGCAGATACGCAGTATTTT. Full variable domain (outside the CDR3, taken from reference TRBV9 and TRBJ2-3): DSGVTQTPKHLITATGQRVTLRCSPRSGDLSVYWYQQSLDQGLQFLIQYYNGEERAKGNILERFSAQQFPDLHSELNLSSLELGDSALYFCASSPRVDGRADTQYFGPGTRLTVL.

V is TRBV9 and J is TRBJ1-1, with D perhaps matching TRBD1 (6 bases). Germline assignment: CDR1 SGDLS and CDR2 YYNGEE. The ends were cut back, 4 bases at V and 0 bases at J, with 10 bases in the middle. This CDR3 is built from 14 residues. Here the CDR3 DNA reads TGTGCCAGCAGCCCAGGGGAGATGAACACTGAAGCTTTCTTT. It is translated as CASSPGEMNTEAFF. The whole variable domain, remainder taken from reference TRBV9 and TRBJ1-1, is DSGVTQTPKHLITATGQRVTLRCSPRSGDLSVYWYQQSLDQGLQFLIQYYNGEERAKGNILERFSAQQFPDLHSELNLSSLELGDSALYFCASSPGEMNTEAFFGQGTRLTVV.

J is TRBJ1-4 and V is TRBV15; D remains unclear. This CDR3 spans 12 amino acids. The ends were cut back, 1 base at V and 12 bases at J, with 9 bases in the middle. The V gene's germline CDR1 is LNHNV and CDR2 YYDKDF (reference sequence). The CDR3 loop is CATSRGSRELFF. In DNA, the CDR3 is TGTGCCACCAGCAGAGGATCCCGGGAACTGTTTTTT.

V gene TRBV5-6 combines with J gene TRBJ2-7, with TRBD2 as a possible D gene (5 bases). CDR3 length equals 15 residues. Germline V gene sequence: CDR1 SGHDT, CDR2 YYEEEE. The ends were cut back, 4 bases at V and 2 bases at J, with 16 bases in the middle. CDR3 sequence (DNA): TGTGCCAGCAGCCGCAGTCGGGGAGTTCCCTACGAGCAGTACTTC. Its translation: CASSRSRGVPYEQYF.

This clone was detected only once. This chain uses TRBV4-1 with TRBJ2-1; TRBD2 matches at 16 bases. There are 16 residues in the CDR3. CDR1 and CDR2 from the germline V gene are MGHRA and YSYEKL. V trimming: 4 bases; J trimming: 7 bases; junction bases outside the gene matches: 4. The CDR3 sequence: CASSRTGLAGGNEQFF. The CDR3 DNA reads TGCGCCAGCAGCCGGACGGGACTAGCGGGAGGGAATGAGCAGTTCTTC.

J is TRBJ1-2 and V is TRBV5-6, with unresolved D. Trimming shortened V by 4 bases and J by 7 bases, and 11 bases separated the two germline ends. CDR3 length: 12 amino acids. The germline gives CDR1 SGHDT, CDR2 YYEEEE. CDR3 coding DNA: TGTGCCAGCAGCCCGCTTTTAGGTGGCTACACCTTC. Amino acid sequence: CASSPLLGGYTF.

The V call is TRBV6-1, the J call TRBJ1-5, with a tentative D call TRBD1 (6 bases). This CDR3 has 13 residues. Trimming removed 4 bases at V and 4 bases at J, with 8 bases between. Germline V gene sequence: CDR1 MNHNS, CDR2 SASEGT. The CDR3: CASSVRGNQPQHF. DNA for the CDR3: TGTGCCAGCAGTGTTAGGGGGAATCAGCCCCAGCATTTT.

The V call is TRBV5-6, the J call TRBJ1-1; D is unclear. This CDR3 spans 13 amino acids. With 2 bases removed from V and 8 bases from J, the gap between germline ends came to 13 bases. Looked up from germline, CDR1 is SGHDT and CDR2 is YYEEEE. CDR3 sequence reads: CASSFRHQGEAFF. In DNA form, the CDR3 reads TGTGCCAGCAGCTTTAGACACCAAGGAGAAGCTTTCTTT.

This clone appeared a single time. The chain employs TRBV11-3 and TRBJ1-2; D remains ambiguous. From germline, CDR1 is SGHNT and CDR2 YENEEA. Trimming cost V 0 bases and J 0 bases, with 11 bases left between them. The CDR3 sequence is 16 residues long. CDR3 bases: TGTGCCAGCAGCTTAGACGTTGGCAGATCTAACTATGGCTACACCTTC. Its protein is CASSLDVGRSNYGYTF.

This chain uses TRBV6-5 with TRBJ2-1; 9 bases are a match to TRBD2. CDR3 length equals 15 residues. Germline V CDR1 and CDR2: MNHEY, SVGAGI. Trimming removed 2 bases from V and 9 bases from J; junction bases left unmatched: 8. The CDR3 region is CASSYQVAGVGEQFF. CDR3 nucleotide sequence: TGTGCCAGCAGTTACCAAGTAGCGGGAGTGGGTGAGCAGTTCTTC.

The CDR3 bases are TGTGCCAGCAGTTACCCCCCGGGCTTTCTCGTCCGGGAGCTGTTTTTT. It codes for CASSYPPGFLVRELFF. This chain connects TRBV28 to TRBJ2-2; D not resolved. Trimming took 4 bases from V and 9 from J, leaving 21 bases between them. CDR1 and CDR2 from the germline V gene are MDHEN and SYDVKM. This CDR3 comprises 16 residues.

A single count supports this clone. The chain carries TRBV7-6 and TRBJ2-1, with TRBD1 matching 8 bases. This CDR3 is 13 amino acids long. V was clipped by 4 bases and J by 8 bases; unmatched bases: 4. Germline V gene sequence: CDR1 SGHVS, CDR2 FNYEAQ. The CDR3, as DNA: TGTGCCAGCAGCTCTGGACAGGGTGATGAGCAGTTCTTC. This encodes CASSSGQGDEQFF.